The entry below describes one TCR beta chain. Antigen: not known. This entry belongs to a study of breast tumors, draining lymph nodes, adjacent tissues. Notes on the study in general: Data only fit, rather than demonstrated, lymph node origin of most tumor T cells.

The CDR3 sequence is 13 residues long. After removal of 7 bases from V and 1 base from J, the junction contained 1 base not matched to a gene. Germline V lookup: CDR1 LNHDA, CDR2 SQIVND (reference sequence). TCRdb called the multiplex PCR reads again in MiXCR, with one record for every CDR3 protein. The sample includes 20,000 to 25,000 distinct CDR3 sequences, 32% seen only once; the top ten take around 10%. Sequencing was performed on breast tumor tissue. V and J are TRBV19 and TRBJ1-2; 9 bases map to TRBD1. The receptor comes from a female donor with breast cancer. Some clones in this sample may be carry-over from other donors' samples. CDR3 sequence (DNA): TGTGCCAGTAAGGGACAGGGTAACTATGGCTACACCTTC. It translates to CASKGQGNYGYTF.